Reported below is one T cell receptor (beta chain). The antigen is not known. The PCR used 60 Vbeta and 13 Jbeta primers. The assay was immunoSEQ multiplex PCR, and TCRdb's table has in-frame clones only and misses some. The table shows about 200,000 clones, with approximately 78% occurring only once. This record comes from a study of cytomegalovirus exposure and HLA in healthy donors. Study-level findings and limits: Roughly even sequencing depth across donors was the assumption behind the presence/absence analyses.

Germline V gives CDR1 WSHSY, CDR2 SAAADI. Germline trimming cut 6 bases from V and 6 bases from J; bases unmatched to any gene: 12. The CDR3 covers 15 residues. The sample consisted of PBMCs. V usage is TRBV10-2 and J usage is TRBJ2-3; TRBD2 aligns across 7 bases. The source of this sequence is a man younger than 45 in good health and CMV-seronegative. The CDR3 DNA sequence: TGCGCCAGCAGCGTCGGGGGGTTCCAGCGGGATACGCAGTATTTT. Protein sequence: CASSVGGFQRDTQYF.